This T cell receptor beta chain was sequenced during a study of blood T cell repertoires in COVID-19. Some clones are missing from TCRdb's copy, which holds only in-frame ones; the method was immunoSEQ multiplex PCR. Of 150,000 or so clones in the sample, about four fifths were seen once. Participant-given clinical history determined each cohort assignment. Trimming took off 3 bases at V and 1 base at J, with 12 bases between the two ends. Germline V gives CDR1 SQVTM, CDR2 ANQGSEA. The CDR3 sequence is 14 residues long. The sample was PBMCs or T cells enriched from blood (not recorded which). The chain couples TRBV29-1 to TRBJ2-5, with D possibly being TRBD2 (5 bases). The source of this sequence is a woman aged 45-65 years who had been exposed to COVID-19. As DNA, the CDR3 is TGCAGCGTTGAGACGGGGTGGGGCCAAGAGACCCAGTACTTC. It encodes CSVETGWGQETQYF.